Below, one T cell receptor (beta chain) is given with its context. Trimming removed 3 bases from V and 0 bases from J, with 13 bases in between. This CDR3 is built from 16 residues. In germline, CDR1 is LGHNA, CDR2 YNFKEQ. The data originate from a study of blood T cell repertoires in COVID-19. This table comes from immunoSEQ multiplex PCR, and its TCRdb copy is limited to in-frame clones, with some not included. This repertoire shows roughly 190,000 clones, 76% found once; its top ten account for around 16%. Those enrolled, adults aged roughly 18 to 100 years, came from under 25 US areas. The chain joins TRBV4-2 to TRBJ2-3; a possible D gene is TRBD1 (6 bases). The clonotype was recovered from a woman in her 50s with acute COVID-19. The sample was PBMCs or T cells enriched from blood (not recorded which). CDR3 in DNA: TGTGCCAGCAGCCAGGGCCAGGGGACGAGCACAGATACGCAGTATTTT. It is translated as CASSQGQGTSTDTQYF.